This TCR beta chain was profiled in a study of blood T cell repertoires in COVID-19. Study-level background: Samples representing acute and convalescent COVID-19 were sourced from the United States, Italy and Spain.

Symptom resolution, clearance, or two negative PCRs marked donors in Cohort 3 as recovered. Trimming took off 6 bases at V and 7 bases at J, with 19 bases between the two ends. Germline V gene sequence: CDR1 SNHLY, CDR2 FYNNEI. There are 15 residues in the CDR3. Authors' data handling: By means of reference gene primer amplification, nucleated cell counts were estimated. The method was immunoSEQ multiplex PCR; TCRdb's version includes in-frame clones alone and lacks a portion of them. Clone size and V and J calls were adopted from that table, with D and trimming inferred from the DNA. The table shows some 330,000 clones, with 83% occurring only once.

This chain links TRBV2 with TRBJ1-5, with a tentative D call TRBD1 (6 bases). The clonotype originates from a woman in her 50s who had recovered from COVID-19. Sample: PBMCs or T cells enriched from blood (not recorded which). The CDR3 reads CASSREGGARQPQHF. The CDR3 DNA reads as TGTGCCAGCAGCCGGGAGGGGGGGGCGAGGCAGCCCCAGCATTTT.